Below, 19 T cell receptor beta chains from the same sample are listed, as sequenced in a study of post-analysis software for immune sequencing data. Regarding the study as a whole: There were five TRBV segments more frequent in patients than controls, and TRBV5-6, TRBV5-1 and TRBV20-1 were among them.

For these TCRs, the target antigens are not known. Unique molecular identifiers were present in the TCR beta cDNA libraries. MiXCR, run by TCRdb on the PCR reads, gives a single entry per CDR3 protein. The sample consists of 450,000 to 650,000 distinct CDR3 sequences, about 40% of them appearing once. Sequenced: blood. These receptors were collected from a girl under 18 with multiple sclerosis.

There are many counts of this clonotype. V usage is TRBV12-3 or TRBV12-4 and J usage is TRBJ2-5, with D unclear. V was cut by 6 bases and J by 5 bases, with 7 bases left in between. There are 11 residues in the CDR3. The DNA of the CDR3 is TGTGCCAGCAGCTTAAGGGAGACCCAGTACTTC. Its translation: CASSLRETQYF.

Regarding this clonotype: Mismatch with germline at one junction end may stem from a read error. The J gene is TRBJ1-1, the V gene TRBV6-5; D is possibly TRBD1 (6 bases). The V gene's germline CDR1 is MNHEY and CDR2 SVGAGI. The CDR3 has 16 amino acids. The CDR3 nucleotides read TGTGCCAGCGGTTACTCTCTCACAGGGTACGGCACTGAAGCTTTCTTT. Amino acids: CASGYSLTGYGTEAFF.

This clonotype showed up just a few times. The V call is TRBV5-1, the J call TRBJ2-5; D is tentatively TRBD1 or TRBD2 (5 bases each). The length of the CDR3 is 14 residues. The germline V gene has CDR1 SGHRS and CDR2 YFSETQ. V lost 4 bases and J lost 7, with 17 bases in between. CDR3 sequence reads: CASSPGTARGTQYF. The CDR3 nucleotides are TGCGCCAGCAGCCCAGGGACGGCCCGGGGGACCCAGTACTTC.

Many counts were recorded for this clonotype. This CDR3 reads CASSSRGAPGGEQYF. DNA for the CDR3: TGTGCCAGCAGCTCCCGTGGGGCGCCCGGCGGGGAGCAGTACTTC. The V gene is TRBV7-2, the J gene TRBJ2-7, with D tentatively TRBD1 or TRBD2 (5 bases each). Germline-derived CDR1 and CDR2 are SGHTA and FQGNSA. The CDR3 sequence is 15 residues long. The V end lost 4 bases, the J end lost 7 bases, and 20 bases lay between the germline ends.

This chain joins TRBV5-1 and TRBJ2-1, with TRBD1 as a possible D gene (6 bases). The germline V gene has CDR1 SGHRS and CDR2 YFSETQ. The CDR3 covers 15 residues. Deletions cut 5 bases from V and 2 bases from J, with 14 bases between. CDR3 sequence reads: CASSHRAGAYNEQFF. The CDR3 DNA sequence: TGCGCCAGCAGTCACCGGGCAGGGGCCTACAATGAGCAGTTCTTC.

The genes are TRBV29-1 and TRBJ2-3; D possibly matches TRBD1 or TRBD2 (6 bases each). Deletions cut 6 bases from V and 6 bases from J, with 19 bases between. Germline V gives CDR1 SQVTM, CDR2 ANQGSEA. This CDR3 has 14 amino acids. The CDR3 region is CSVPDVRGLDTQYF. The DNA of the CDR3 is TGCAGCGTCCCGGACGTTCGGGGGCTGGATACGCAGTATTTT.

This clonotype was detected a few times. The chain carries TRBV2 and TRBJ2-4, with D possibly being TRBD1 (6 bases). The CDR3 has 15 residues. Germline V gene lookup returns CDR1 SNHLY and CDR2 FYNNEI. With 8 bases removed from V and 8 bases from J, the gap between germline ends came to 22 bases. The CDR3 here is CASSRTDGLGDIQYF. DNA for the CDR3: TGTGCCAGCTCCAGGACAGATGGTTTAGGAGACATTCAGTACTTC.

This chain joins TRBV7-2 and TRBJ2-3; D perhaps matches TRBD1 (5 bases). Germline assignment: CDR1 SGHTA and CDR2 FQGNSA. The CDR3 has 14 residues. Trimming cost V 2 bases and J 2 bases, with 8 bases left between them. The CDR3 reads CASSLYRNTDTQYF. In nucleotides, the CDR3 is TGTGCCAGCAGCTTATACAGGAACACAGATACGCAGTATTTT. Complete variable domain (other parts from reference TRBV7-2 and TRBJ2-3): GAGVSQSPSNKVTEKGKDVELRCDPISGHTALYWYRQSLGQGLEFLIYFQGNSAPDKSGLPSDRFSAERTGGSVSTLTIQRTQQEDSAVYLCASSLYRNTDTQYFGPGTRLTVL.

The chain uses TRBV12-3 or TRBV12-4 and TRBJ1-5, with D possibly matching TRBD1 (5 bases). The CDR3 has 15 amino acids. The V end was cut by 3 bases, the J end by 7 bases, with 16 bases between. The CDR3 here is CASSFGGWAGQPQHF. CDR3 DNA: TGTGCCAGCAGTTTTGGGGGGTGGGCAGGGCAGCCCCAGCATTTT.

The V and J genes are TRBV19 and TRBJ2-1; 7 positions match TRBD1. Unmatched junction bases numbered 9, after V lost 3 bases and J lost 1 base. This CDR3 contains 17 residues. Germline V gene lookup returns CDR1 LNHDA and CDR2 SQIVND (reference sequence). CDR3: CASSISTGVSSYNEQFF. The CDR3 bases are TGTGCCAGTAGTATTTCCACAGGGGTTAGTTCCTACAATGAGCAGTTCTTC.

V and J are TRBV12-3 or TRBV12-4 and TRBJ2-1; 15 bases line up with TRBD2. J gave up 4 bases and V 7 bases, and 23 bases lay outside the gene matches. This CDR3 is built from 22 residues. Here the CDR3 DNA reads TGTGCCAGCACCCGGTTTAGTCTCCCTGGGACTAGCGGGAGGTTTATTTACAATGAGCAGTTCTTC. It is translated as CASTRFSLPGTSGRFIYNEQFF.

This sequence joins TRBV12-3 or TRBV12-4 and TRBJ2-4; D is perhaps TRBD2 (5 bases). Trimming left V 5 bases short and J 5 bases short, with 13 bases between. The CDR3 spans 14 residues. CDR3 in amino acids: CASSATGKENIQYF. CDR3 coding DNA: TGTGCCAGCAGTGCCACCGGGAAAGAAAACATTCAGTACTTC.

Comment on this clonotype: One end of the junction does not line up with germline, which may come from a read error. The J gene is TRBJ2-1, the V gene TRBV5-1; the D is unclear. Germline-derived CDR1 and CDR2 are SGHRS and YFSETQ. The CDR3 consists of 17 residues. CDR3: CASSLDFRASPHNKQFF. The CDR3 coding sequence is TGCGCCAGCAGCTTGGATTTTCGAGCCTCCCCACACAATAAGCAGTTCTTC.

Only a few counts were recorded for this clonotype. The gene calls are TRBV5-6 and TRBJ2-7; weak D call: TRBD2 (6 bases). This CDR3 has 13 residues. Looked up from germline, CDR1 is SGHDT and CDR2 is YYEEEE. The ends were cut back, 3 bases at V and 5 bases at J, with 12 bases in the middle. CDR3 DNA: TGTGCCAGCAGCTCTGGGGGGTTGGACGAGCAGTACTTC. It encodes CASSSGGLDEQYF.

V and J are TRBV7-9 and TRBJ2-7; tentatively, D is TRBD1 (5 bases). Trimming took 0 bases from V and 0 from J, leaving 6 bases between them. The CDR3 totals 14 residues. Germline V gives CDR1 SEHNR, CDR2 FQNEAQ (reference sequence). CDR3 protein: CASSLADSSYEQYF. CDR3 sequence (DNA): TGTGCCAGCAGCTTAGCTGACAGCTCCTACGAGCAGTACTTC.

The DNA of the CDR3 is TGTGCCAGCAGCCCCCAGGGGCGTTCAGATACGCAGTATTTT. Residues: CASSPQGRSDTQYF. The chain employs TRBV7-3 and TRBJ2-3; D perhaps matches TRBD1 (6 bases). The CDR3 totals 14 residues. CDR1 and CDR2 from the germline V gene are SGHTA and FQGTGA. Trimming removed 5 bases from V and 4 bases from J, with 13 bases in between.

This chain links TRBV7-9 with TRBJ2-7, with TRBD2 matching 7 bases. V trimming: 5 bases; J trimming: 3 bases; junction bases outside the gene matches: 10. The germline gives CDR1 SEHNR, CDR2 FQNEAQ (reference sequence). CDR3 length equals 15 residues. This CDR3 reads CASSPPGGFVYEQYF. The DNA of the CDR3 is TGTGCCAGCAGCCCTCCCGGGGGGTTTGTCTACGAGCAGTACTTC.

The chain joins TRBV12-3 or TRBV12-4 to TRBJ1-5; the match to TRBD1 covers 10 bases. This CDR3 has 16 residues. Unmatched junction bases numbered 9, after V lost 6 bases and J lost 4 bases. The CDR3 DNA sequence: TGTGCCAGCAGCGCTCCGGGACAGGGGCCTAATCAGCCCCAGCATTTT. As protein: CASSAPGQGPNQPQHF.

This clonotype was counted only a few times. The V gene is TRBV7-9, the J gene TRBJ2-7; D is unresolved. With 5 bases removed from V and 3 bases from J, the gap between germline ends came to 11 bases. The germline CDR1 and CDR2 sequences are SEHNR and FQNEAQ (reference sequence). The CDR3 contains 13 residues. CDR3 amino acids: CASSHFDNYEQYF. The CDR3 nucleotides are TGTGCCAGCAGCCATTTCGACAACTACGAGCAGTACTTC.